This T cell receptor (beta chain) was observed in a study of T cell responses to AZD1222 COVID-19 vaccine. Using immunoSEQ multiplex PCR, the repertoire was profiled, and TCRdb retains in-frame clones only, with some absent. The profile shows about 180,000 clones, 88% of them singletons. Overall study results and limits: Regions 160-218 and 743-854 dominated among vaccine-associated CD4 TCRs spanning spike. In the spike-specific TCR repertoire, nearly half reportedly target unmutated variant regions.

The CDR3 runs 14 residues. The germline gives CDR1 SGHRS, CDR2 YFSETQ. Trimming shortened V by 4 bases and J by 6 bases, and 15 bases separated the two germline ends. Points on this clone: The antigen remains unidentified.

The TCR sequence derives from an adult who received the AZD1222 COVID-19 vaccine. This sample comprised peripheral blood, obtained 28 days after the second AZD1222 dose. The rearrangement joins TRBV5-1 to TRBJ2-3, with a tentative D call TRBD2 (7 bases). The DNA for the CDR3 is TGCGCCAGCAGCCGGACTAGGGGGGAGGATACGCAGTATTTT. It codes for CASSRTRGEDTQYF.